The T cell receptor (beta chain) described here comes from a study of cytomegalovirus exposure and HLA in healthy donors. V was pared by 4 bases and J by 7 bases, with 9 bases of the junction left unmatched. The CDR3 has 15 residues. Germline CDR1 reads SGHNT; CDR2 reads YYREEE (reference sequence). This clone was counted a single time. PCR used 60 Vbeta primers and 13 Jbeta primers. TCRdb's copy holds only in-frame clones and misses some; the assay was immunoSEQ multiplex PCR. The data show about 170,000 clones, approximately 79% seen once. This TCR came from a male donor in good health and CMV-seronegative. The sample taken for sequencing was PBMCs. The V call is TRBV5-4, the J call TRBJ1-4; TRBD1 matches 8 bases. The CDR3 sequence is CASSQDRAVGEKLFF. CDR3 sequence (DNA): TGTGCCAGCAGCCAGGACAGGGCGGTAGGTGAAAAACTGTTTTTT.